Listed below are T cell receptor beta chains from one sample, sequenced in a study of blood T cell repertoires in COVID-19. The data were produced by immunoSEQ multiplex PCR, yet TCRdb's version contains in-frame clones alone and is incomplete. The data contain about 220,000 clones, more than 80% of them singletons. Sequenced sample: PBMCs or T cells enriched from blood (not recorded which). These TCRs come from a woman under 30 in a cohort exposed to, infected with or recovered from COVID-19 (not recorded which). The CDR3 runs from the conserved cysteine through the conserved F or W. A D gene is named only where the DNA matches it firmly. Size values are once, few and many counts, or a class for expanded clones, and some rows have none.

v_gene,d_gene,j_gene,abundance,CDR3aa,CDR3nt
TRBV3-1/TRBV3-2,NA,TRBJ1-1,NA,CASSQTRTEAFF,TGTGCCAGCAGCCAAACCAGGACTGAAGCTTTCTTT
TRBV28,NA,TRBJ1-6,NA,CASGRGGSNSPLHF,TGTGCCAGCGGGAGGGGGGGTTCCAATTCACCCCTCCACTTT
TRBV18,NA,TRBJ2-5,NA,CASSLDAGRSETQYF,TGTGCCAGCTCACTGGACGCGGGAAGGAGCGAGACCCAGTACTTC
TRBV12-3/TRBV12-4,NA,TRBJ1-1,NA,CASSPQTPRIAFF,TGTGCCAGCAGTCCTCAGACACCAAGGATAGCTTTCTTT
TRBV6-5,NA,TRBJ1-1,NA,CASWDFPMTEAFF,TGTGCCAGCTGGGACTTCCCGATGACTGAAGCTTTCTTT
TRBV19,TRBD2,TRBJ2-1,NA,CASSILAGGWNEQFF,TGTGCCAGTAGTATTTTAGCGGGAGGGTGGAATGAGCAGTTCTTC
TRBV7-8,TRBD2,TRBJ2-5,NA,CASSVTGLAGVETQYF,TGTGCCAGCAGCGTAACGGGACTAGCGGGGGTAGAGACCCAGTACTTC
TRBV19,NA,TRBJ1-6,NA,CASSISGAGSPLHF,TGTGCCAGTAGTATAAGCGGGGCGGGTTCACCCCTCCACTTT
TRBV4-2,NA,TRBJ2-3,NA,CASSQDRGTDTQYF,TGTGCCAGCAGCCAAGACAGGGGAACAGATACGCAGTATTTT
TRBV24-1,TRBD2,TRBJ2-3,NA,CATAGLTGGHSTDTQYF,TGTGCCACCGCGGGACTAACCGGCGGTCATAGCACAGATACGCAGTATTTT
TRBV27,NA,TRBJ1-5,NA,CASSLYGVGNQPQHF,TGTGCCAGCAGTTTATACGGGGTGGGAAATCAGCCCCAGCATTTT
TRBV6-5,TRBD1,TRBJ1-4,once,CASSLQTGPNEKLFF,TGTGCCAGCAGCCTGCAGACAGGGCCTAATGAAAAACTGTTTTTT
TRBV5-1,TRBD2,TRBJ2-2,NA,CASSLLAGEGELFF,TGCGCCAGCAGCTTGTTGGCGGGGGAAGGGGAGCTGTTTTTT
TRBV2,NA,TRBJ2-4,NA,CASSESSGTLLAKNIQYF,TGTGCCAGCAGTGAATCTTCCGGGACTCTTCTAGCCAAAAACATTCAGTACTTC
TRBV6-5,TRBD1,TRBJ1-1,NA,CASSLQGGTEAFF,TGTGCCAGCAGTCTGCAGGGGGGCACTGAAGCTTTCTTT
TRBV5-1,TRBD1,TRBJ1-1,NA,CASSSLTGVNTEAFF,TGCGCCAGCAGCTCCCTCACAGGGGTTAACACTGAAGCTTTCTTT